Presented here are 31 T cell receptor beta chains from one specimen sequenced in a study of Ad26.COV2.S vaccination and SARS-CoV-2 variants. Produced via immunoSEQ multiplex PCR; TCRdb's table is partial and in-frame only. The sample carries over 110,000 clones, roughly 90% recorded once. The specimen was peripheral blood, collected after recovery from COVID-19. The receptors derive from a human donor who had recovered from COVID-19.

The chain is built from TRBV12-3 or TRBV12-4 and TRBJ2-1, with 7 bases lining up with TRBD2. The CDR3 sequence is 12 residues long. Trimming cost V 7 bases and J 4 bases; bases outside gene matches: 1. CDR3 loop: CASTGGYNEQFF. The CDR3 DNA is TGTGCCAGCACCGGGGGGTACAATGAGCAGTTCTTC.

The rearrangement uses TRBV7-2 and TRBJ1-4; D might be TRBD1 (5 bases). The germline V gene encodes CDR1 SGHTA and CDR2 FQGNSA. V gave up 6 bases and J gave up 8 bases, with 19 bases separating them. CDR3 length: 15 residues. The CDR3: CASSTAPGRGEKLFF. For the CDR3, the DNA is TGTGCCAGCAGTACAGCTCCGGGACGTGGGGAAAAACTGTTTTTT.

The rearrangement uses TRBV3-1 (or the pseudogene TRBV3-2) and TRBJ2-1; no clear D gene. V was cut by 0 bases and J by 10 bases, with 4 bases left in between. This CDR3 is built from 11 residues. CDR1 and CDR2 from the germline V gene are LGHDT and YNNKEL (reference sequence). The CDR3 loop is CASSQDSEQFF. CDR3 nucleotide sequence: TGTGCCAGCAGCCAAGACAGCGAGCAGTTCTTC.

The V and J genes are TRBV4-3 and TRBJ2-2; D possibly corresponds to TRBD2 (5 bases). CDR3 size: 16 residues. Per the germline V gene, CDR1 is LGHNA and CDR2 is YSLEER. V dropped 0 bases and J dropped 1 base, with 9 bases sitting between them. This CDR3 reads CASSQERVRNTGELFF. Here the CDR3 DNA reads TGCGCCAGCAGCCAAGAGAGGGTAAGGAACACCGGGGAGCTGTTTTTT.

The V call is TRBV4-1, the J call TRBJ1-2; a possible D gene is TRBD1 (5 bases). V was clipped by 6 bases and J by 8 bases, with 19 bases between them. Germline V gives CDR1 MGHRA, CDR2 YSYEKL. The length of the CDR3 is 14 residues. The CDR3 region is CASSDPAKGVGYTF. In DNA, the CDR3 is TGCGCCAGCAGTGACCCTGCGAAAGGGGTAGGCTACACCTTC.

CDR3 sequence: CARGGGESEQFF. The CDR3 nucleotides are TGTGCCCGCGGCGGGGGGGAGTCTGAGCAGTTCTTC. The chain couples TRBV30 to TRBJ2-1, with 9 positions matching TRBD2. The CDR3 is 12 residues long. CDR1 and CDR2 (germline): GTSNPN, SVGIG (reference sequence). V lost 8 bases and J lost 9; bases outside the gene matches: 8.

The chain couples TRBV7-8 to TRBJ1-1, with D unclear. In germline, CDR1 is SGHVS, CDR2 FQNEAQ. The CDR3 extends over 12 amino acids. V was shortened by 5 bases and J by 11 bases, with 15 bases between the two germline ends. Written as DNA, the CDR3 is TGTGCCAGCAGCCCCGGCGGTGCGGACGCTTTCTTT. This codes for CASSPGGADAFF.

This clone was picked up a small number of times. This likely comes from a read error, as the CDR3 has no conserved phenylalanine or tryptophan at its end. The DNA is omitted, as the CDR3 cannot be located on it reliably, and the CDR3 follows TCRdb's listing. The V and J genes are TRBV19 and TRBJ2-7; the table's D call, TRBD1, was not checked against the DNA. Germline CDR1 and CDR2: LNHDA and SQIVND (reference sequence). The CDR3 is made up of 11 amino acids, end residues included. The CDR3 loop is CANWTGTNSVG.

This chain connects TRBV4-1 to TRBJ2-1, with 12 bases fitting TRBD2. The CDR3 sequence is 18 residues long. V lost 0 bases to trimming and J lost 2 bases; unmatched junction nucleotides: 5. Germline V lookup: CDR1 MGHRA, CDR2 YSYEKL. The chain's CDR3 is CASSQDALAGGPYNEQFF. The DNA of the CDR3 is TGCGCCAGCAGCCAAGATGCGCTAGCGGGGGGGCCCTACAATGAGCAGTTCTTC.

The chain employs TRBV5-1 and TRBJ1-6; the D is unclear. Germline V gene data show CDR1 as SGHRS and CDR2 as YFSETQ. V shed 1 base and J shed 3 bases, with 11 bases lying between them. The CDR3 length is 16 residues. The CDR3 is CASSLSADIYNSPLHF. CDR3 DNA sequence: TGCGCCAGCAGCTTGTCTGCAGATATCTATAATTCACCCCTCCACTTT.

This chain links TRBV7-9 with TRBJ1-1, with no clear D. V was clipped by 5 bases and J by 11 bases, with 12 bases between them. CDR1 SEHNR and CDR2 FQNEAQ come from the germline V gene (reference sequence). The CDR3 is 11 amino acids. The CDR3 DNA follows: TGTGCCAGCAGCCCCCTAGGTTGGGCTTTCTTT. Its translation is CASSPLGWAFF. Complete variable domain (other parts from reference TRBV7-9 and TRBJ1-1): DTGVSQNPRHKITKRGQNVTFRCDPISEHNRLYWYRQTLGQGPEFLTYFQNEAQLEKSRLLSDRFSAERPKGSFSTLEIQRTEQGDSAMYLCASSPLGWAFFGQGTRLTVV.

The DNA for the CDR3 is TGCGCCAGCAGGGCTGGGACACACACAGATACGCAGTATTTT. Translated: CASRAGTHTDTQYF. The chain carries TRBV5-1 and TRBJ2-3; D is possibly TRBD1 (6 bases). CDR1 is SGHRS and CDR2 is YFSETQ in the germline V gene. Trimming cost V 5 bases and J 2 bases, with 12 bases left between them. The CDR3 consists of 14 residues.

The chain joins TRBV4-3 to TRBJ1-4; possible D gene TRBD1, 5 bases. V was trimmed by 1 base and J by 5 bases, leaving 11 bases between them. This CDR3 is 15 amino acids long. Germline CDR1 and CDR2: LGHNA and YSLEER. DNA for the CDR3: TGCGCCAGCAGCCAAGTATTACAGGAAAATGAAAAACTGTTTTTT. Encoded protein: CASSQVLQENEKLFF.

CDR3 amino acids: CASSLEPGAHYEQYF. The CDR3 DNA sequence: TGTGCCAGCAGCTTAGAACCGGGGGCGCACTACGAGCAGTACTTC. The V and J genes are TRBV11-2 and TRBJ2-7; either TRBD1 or TRBD2 may supply D (6 bases each). Trimming removed 0 bases at V and 3 bases at J, with 12 bases between. The germline CDR1 and CDR2 sequences are SGHAT and FQNNGV. CDR3 length: 15 amino acids.

The table lists this clone with a few counts. The genes are TRBV14 and TRBJ1-2; tentative D call: TRBD1 (6 bases). Trimming removed 6 bases at V and 0 bases at J, with 11 bases between. This CDR3 is built from 14 residues. Germline loops: CDR1 SGHDN, CDR2 FVKESK. The CDR3 DNA follows: TGTGCCAGCAGAGGGGACACCTCTAACTATGGCTACACCTTC. It yields the protein CASRGDTSNYGYTF.

V and J are TRBV7-6 and TRBJ1-6, with D possibly being TRBD1 (5 bases). Per the germline V gene, CDR1 is SGHVS and CDR2 is FNYEAQ. Trimming shortened V by 2 bases and J by 8 bases, and 25 bases separated the two germline ends. This CDR3 is 19 amino acids long. The CDR3 DNA reads TGTGCCAGCAGCTTAAGCCCCCAACCACATGAGGGGATATATTCACCCCTCCACTTT. Protein product: CASSLSPQPHEGIYSPLHF.

The rearrangement uses TRBV18 and TRBJ2-2; D is undetermined. CDR1 is KGHSH, CDR2 LQKENI, per germline. The CDR3 contains 15 residues. V was clipped by 3 bases and J by 1 base, with 9 bases between them. The CDR3 nucleotides are TGTGCCAGCTCACCCCTCTCCCTGAACACCGGGGAGCTGTTTTTT. Translated, it gives CASSPLSLNTGELFF.

The chain links TRBV7-9 to TRBJ1-6; D remains unclear. The CDR3 is 18 amino acids. Germline CDR1 reads SEHNR; CDR2 reads FQNEAQ (reference sequence). Trimming took off 2 bases at V and 7 bases at J, with 21 bases between the two ends. In nucleotides, the CDR3 is TGTGCCAGCAGCTTAACTCGTGGATGGGGTCGGGAGAATTCACCCCTCCACTTT. Its translation is CASSLTRGWGRENSPLHF. The full variable domain, completed using reference TRBV7-9 and TRBJ1-6, is DTGVSQNPRHKITKRGQNVTFRCDPISEHNRLYWYRQTLGQGPEFLTYFQNEAQLEKSRLLSDRFSAERPKGSFSTLEIQRTEQGDSAMYLCASSLTRGWGRENSPLHFGNGTRLTVT.

The rearrangement links TRBV7-2 to TRBJ2-5; TRBD1 matches at 7 bases. Trimming cost V 4 bases and J 5 bases; bases outside gene matches: 7. Germline CDR1 is SGHTA and CDR2 is FQGNSA. CDR3 size: 14 residues. The CDR3 sequence is CASSSKGAGETQYF. DNA of the CDR3: TGTGCCAGCAGCTCAAAGGGGGCAGGGGAGACCCAGTACTTC.

With respect to this clone: In the same sample, other DNA sequences code for this CDR3. CDR3 DNA: TGTGCCAGCTCTGTGTCAATGAACACTGAAGCTTTCTTT. Its protein is CASSVSMNTEAFF. The J gene is TRBJ1-1, the V gene TRBV19; D unclear. Germline V lookup: CDR1 LNHDA, CDR2 SQIVND (reference sequence). The CDR3 loop spans 13 amino acids. The V gene lost 9 bases and the J gene lost 0 bases, with 11 bases spanning the gap. Full variable domain (missing parts from reference TRBV19 and TRBJ1-1): DGGITQSPKYLFRKEGQNVTLSCEQNLNHDAMYWYRQDPGQGLRLIYYSQIVNDFQKGDIAEGYSVSREKKESFPLTVTSAQKNPTAFYLCASSVSMNTEAFFGQGTRLTVV.

CDR3 bases: TGTGCCAGCAGTCTAACTAGCGGGGGAGGCTACGAGCAGTACTTC. Its translation is CASSLTSGGGYEQYF. The chain joins TRBV28 to TRBJ2-7; TRBD2 agrees at 11 bases. The V segment lost 5 bases and the J segment 3 bases; nucleotides outside the gene matches: 6. CDR3 length: 15 amino acids. CDR1 MDHEN and CDR2 SYDVKM come from the germline V gene.

This clone was observed a few times. The V and J genes are TRBV7-9 and TRBJ2-2; D not certain. The CDR3 extends over 14 amino acids. Trimming took 6 bases from V and 0 from J, leaving 8 bases between them. Germline V gives CDR1 SEHNR, CDR2 FQNEAQ (reference sequence). Here the CDR3 reads CASRDGTNTGELFF. CDR3 nucleotide sequence: TGTGCCAGCAGGGACGGCACGAACACCGGGGAGCTGTTTTTT. Together with reference TRBV7-9 and TRBJ2-2, the CDR3 gives the full variable domain: DTGVSQNPRHKITKRGQNVTFRCDPISEHNRLYWYRQTLGQGPEFLTYFQNEAQLEKSRLLSDRFSAERPKGSFSTLEIQRTEQGDSAMYLCASRDGTNTGELFFGEGSRLTVL.

This sequence joins TRBV2 and TRBJ2-3; the D gene is possibly TRBD1 (5 bases). CDR3 length: 15 residues. Germline CDR1 SNHLY, CDR2 FYNNEI. Trimming cost V 3 bases and J 5 bases, with 15 bases left between them. The CDR3 sequence: CASSDVGRVGDTQYF. DNA for the CDR3: TGTGCCAGCAGTGATGTCGGCAGGGTAGGAGATACGCAGTATTTT. Together with reference TRBV2 and TRBJ2-3, the CDR3 gives the full variable domain: EPEVTQTPSHQVTQMGQEVILRCVPISNHLYFYWYRQILGQKVEFLVSFYNNEISEKSEIFDDQFSVERPDGSNFTLKIRSTKLEDSAMYFCASSDVGRVGDTQYFGPGTRLTVL.

V gene TRBV7-2 combines with J gene TRBJ2-3; a weak D match, TRBD2 (5 bases). The germline V and J ends were trimmed by 1 base and 14 bases, with 16 bases remaining between them. Germline CDR1 reads SGHTA; CDR2 reads FQGNSA. This CDR3 is 13 amino acids long. The CDR3 DNA is TGTGCCAGCAGCTTAGAAGGGCTCGAGGGATGGTATTTT. Translated: CASSLEGLEGWYF.

The rearrangement links TRBV28 to TRBJ2-1; the D call may be TRBD1 or TRBD2 (6 bases each). The CDR3 runs 13 residues. V lost 1 base and J 10 bases, leaving 11 bases between the germline ends. Germline V gives CDR1 MDHEN, CDR2 SYDVKM. CDR3 region: CASSLFGGWEQFF. The CDR3, as DNA: TGTGCCAGCAGTTTATTCGGGGGCTGGGAGCAGTTCTTC.

DNA of the CDR3: TGTGCTAGTGGTTCGCAAAGTCTGAATCAGCCCCAGCATTTT. Translated: CASGSQSLNQPQHF. The chain links TRBV12-5 to TRBJ1-5, with no clear D. V was clipped by 4 bases and J by 4 bases, with 11 bases between them. The germline V gene encodes CDR1 LGHNT and CDR2 FRNRAP. The CDR3 has 14 residues.

The chain has TRBV3-1 (or the pseudogene TRBV3-2) and TRBJ2-7; no firm D call. V dropped 6 bases and J dropped 0 bases, with 15 bases sitting between them. CDR3 size: 15 residues. Germline values: CDR1 LGHDT, CDR2 YNNKEL (reference sequence). The CDR3 protein is CASRPKLVDSYEQYF. CDR3 DNA sequence: TGTGCCAGCAGGCCAAAACTTGTGGACTCCTACGAGCAGTACTTC.

This clone has more than one count but fewer than ten. The chain has TRBV11-3 and TRBJ2-7, with D uncertain. Germline V gene data show CDR1 as SGHNT and CDR2 as YENEEA. This CDR3 has 12 residues. V was trimmed by 6 bases and J by 1 base, leaving 7 bases between them. CDR3 nucleotide sequence: TGTGCCAGCAGGCCGATTTCCTACGAGCAGTACTTC. This encodes CASRPISYEQYF. The full variable domain, its missing parts supplied by reference TRBV11-3 and TRBJ2-7, is EAGVVQSPRYKIIEKKQPVAFWCNPISGHNTLYWYLQNLGQGPELLIRYENEEAVDDSQLPKDRFSAERLKGVDSTLKIQPAELGDSAVYLCASRPISYEQYFGPGTRLTVT.

A word on this clone: The sample carries other DNA sequences with the same CDR3. This sequence joins TRBV9 and TRBJ2-1, with D perhaps assigned TRBD1 or TRBD2 (5 bases each). CDR1 SGDLS and CDR2 YYNGEE come from the germline V gene. The CDR3 sequence is 13 residues long. With 0 bases removed from V and 6 bases from J, the gap between germline ends came to 7 bases. The CDR3 DNA sequence: TGTGCCAGCAGCGTAGTAGGGACCAATGAGCAGTTCTTC. Its protein is CASSVVGTNEQFF.

The chain has TRBV30 and TRBJ1-6, with D maybe TRBD1 (5 bases). The germline V and J ends were trimmed by 0 bases and 12 bases, with 12 bases remaining between them. Germline lookup yields CDR1 GTSNPN and CDR2 SVGIG (reference sequence). The CDR3 length is 13 residues. CDR3 amino acids: CAWSVQPGEPLHF. CDR3 sequence (DNA): TGTGCCTGGAGTGTACAACCGGGGGAACCCCTCCACTTT.

About this clone: Additional DNA sequences in this sample encode the identical CDR3. The chain employs TRBV30 and TRBJ1-1, with a weak D call TRBD1 (6 bases). Looked up from germline, CDR1 is GTSNPN and CDR2 is SVGIG (reference sequence). With 1 base removed from V and 3 bases from J, the gap between germline ends came to 9 bases. The CDR3 loop spans 13 amino acids. The CDR3 DNA reads as TGTGCCTGGAGTGAGGGGACACACACTGAAGCTTTCTTT. It yields the protein CAWSEGTHTEAFF. Using reference TRBV30 and TRBJ1-1 for the parts outside the CDR3, the full variable domain is SQTIHQWPATLVQPVGSPLSLECTVEGTSNPNLYWYRQAAGRGLQLLFYSVGIGQISSEVPQNLSASRPQDRQFILSSKKLLLSDSGFYLCAWSEGTHTEAFFGQGTRLTVV.